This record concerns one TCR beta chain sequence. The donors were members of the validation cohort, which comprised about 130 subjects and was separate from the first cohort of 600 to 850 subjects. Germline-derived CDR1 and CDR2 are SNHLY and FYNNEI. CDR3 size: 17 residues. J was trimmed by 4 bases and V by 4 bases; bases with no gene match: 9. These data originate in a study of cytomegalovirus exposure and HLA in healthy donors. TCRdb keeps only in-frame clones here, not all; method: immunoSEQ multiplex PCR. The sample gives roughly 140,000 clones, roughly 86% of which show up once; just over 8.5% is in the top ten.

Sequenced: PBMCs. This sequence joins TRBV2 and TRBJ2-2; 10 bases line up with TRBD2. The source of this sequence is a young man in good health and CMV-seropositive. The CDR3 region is CASSGERLAGSTGELFF. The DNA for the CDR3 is TGTGCCAGCAGTGGAGAACGACTAGCGGGTAGCACCGGGGAGCTGTTTTTT.